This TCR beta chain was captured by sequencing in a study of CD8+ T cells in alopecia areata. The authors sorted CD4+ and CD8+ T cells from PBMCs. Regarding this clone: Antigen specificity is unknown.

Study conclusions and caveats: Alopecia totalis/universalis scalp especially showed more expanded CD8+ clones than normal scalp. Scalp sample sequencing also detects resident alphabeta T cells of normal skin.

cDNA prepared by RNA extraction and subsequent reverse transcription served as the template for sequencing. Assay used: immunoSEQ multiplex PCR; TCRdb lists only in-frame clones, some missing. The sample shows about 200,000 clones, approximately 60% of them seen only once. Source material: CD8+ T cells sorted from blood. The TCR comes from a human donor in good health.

The CDR3 spells CSVEASGSETQYF. CDR3 nucleotide sequence: TGCAGCGTTGAGGCTAGCGGGTCGGAGACCCAGTACTTC. This chain links TRBV29-1 with TRBJ2-5; 8 bases map to TRBD2. CDR3 size: 13 residues. J lost 5 bases, V lost 3 bases, and 5 bases had no gene match. Germline V lookup: CDR1 SQVTM, CDR2 ANQGSEA.